This T cell receptor (beta chain) was sequenced during a study of blood T cell repertoires in COVID-19 (TCRdb year 2020). For context, the study as a whole: The collaborator samples originated in the United States, Italy and Spain and spanned the acute and convalescent phases of COVID-19. The material from the prospective study consisted of cDNA or gDNA derived from T cells, B-cell-depleted T cells, or PBMCs. Subjects who had been exposed to COVID-19, were actively infected with it, or had recovered from it provided the deeply sampled blood TCRbeta repertoires that made up the dataset. A freely available public database, intended as a resource for researchers studying the immune response to SARS-CoV-2, is where the repertoires were released. Samples were obtained from the ongoing ImmuneRACE study (first 160 participants) and from over 1,000 subjects provided by 6 global collaborators. The sample metadata nearly always contained a de-identified subject ID, COVID-19 status, age in years and sex. Where HLA class I and class II types were available, the types were taken from metadata supplied by the sample provider, not from assay-based typing.

Including cysteine and phenylalanine, the CDR3 has 13 amino acids. Of all the DNA, just the CDR3 is kept, 39 bases in frame from base 1. The germline V gene sets CDR1 to SGHTA and CDR2 to FQGNSA. Compared with germline, V lacks 2 bases and J lacks 10 bases; bases without a gene match: 7. Enrolling through a virtual design, the prospective study's participants ranged in age from roughly 18 to 95 years and lived across 20 to 30 United States geographic areas. In the prospective study, participants were assigned to cohorts based on the clinical history participants reported in a screening survey and a study questionnaire. In the prospective study, mobile phlebotomists collected whole blood, serum and a nasopharyngeal or oropharyngeal swab from each participant. Additional blood draws and questionnaires over an approximately 2-month period could optionally be provided by prospective study participants. Before DNA extraction, prospective study blood samples were shipped either frozen or at room temperature.

TCRbeta CDR3 regions were amplified from genomic DNA using the immunoSEQ Assay, a bias-controlled multiplex PCR. Under the source paper's analysis protocol: Within the assay, amplification of reference gene primers was used to estimate how many nucleated cells each sample contained. Sequence reads were collapsed and filtered to measure the absolute abundance of every unique TCRbeta CDR3 rearrangement. Productive Simpson clonality was computed per sample as the square root of Simpson's diversity index over productive rearrangements. TCRdb stores this immuneACCESS table with in-frame sequences only. Part of the clones is absent; in the studies checked, under half of the shortfall reflects unresolved V genes, and no reason is known for the rest. That table is the source of V, J and clone size, and D and trimming were worked out from the DNA. A total of some 300,000 clones appear in this sample, almost 90% of them only once. Approximately 4% of the sample is taken by the ten largest.

General findings and caveats noted by the study authors: Clinical and demographic metadata were provided uncurated, with the amount varying by source and participant.

About this clone itself: This receptor's antigen is unknown. The input lacks base qualities; no much larger clone sits a single base away.

The specimen sequenced was PBMCs or T cells enriched from blood (not recorded which). Recombination joined TRBV7-2 with TRBJ1-1; 7 middle bases align to TRBD1. This receptor was obtained from a woman aged 18-29 years with acute COVID-19. The CDR3 in this case is CASSLNRGRAAFF. The sequence in DNA is TGTGCCAGCAGCTTAAACAGGGGACGTGCAGCTTTCTTT.